Each of the 15 T cell receptor beta chains below was sequenced from the same sample in a study of T cells after yellow fever vaccination (dated by TCRdb to the late 2010s). The treatment or condition tag for this specimen amounts to: live attenuated yellow fever vaccine strain. The library was obtained by 5' RACE. The sample was run on an Illumina HiSeq 2500. The public sequencing data were trimmed at Q25 with fastp and processed into clonotypes with MiXCR by TCRdb, which kept only in-frame beta chains. Entries that share a CDR3 protein sequence are merged under the most common genes and DNA. This sample gives around 30,000 distinct CDR3 sequences in total; over 5.5% of them show up just once. The top ten hold approximately 25% of the sample. The material was PBMCs, either bulk or a sorted T-cell subset (CD4+, CD8+, memory, or dextramer-sorted; not recorded which), obtained on the day of the yellow fever booster vaccination. Source of these receptors: a man aged 25 to 45 who received the YFV17D yellow fever vaccine.

The chain couples TRBV28 to TRBJ2-1; D could derive from TRBD1 or TRBD2 (6 bases each). Germline CDR1 MDHEN, CDR2 SYDVKM. The CDR3 length is 15 residues. V lost 8 bases and J lost 7, with 21 bases in between. Here the CDR3 reads CASSLGAGRGNEQFF. CDR3 sequence (DNA): TGTGCCAGCTCCTTGGGGGCGGGACGGGGGAATGAGCAGTTCTTC.

The sample holds many counts of this clonotype. J is TRBJ2-3 and V is TRBV6-4, with D tentatively TRBD2 (6 bases). CDR1 and CDR2 (germline): MRHNA, SNTAGT. This CDR3 comprises 15 residues. Between the trimmed V and J ends, which lost 4 bases and 6 bases, there was a span of 17 bases. The CDR3 nucleotides are TGTGCCAGCAGTGCTCGTCCGGGAGCTCTGGATACGCAGTATTTT. It codes for CASSARPGALDTQYF.

This clonotype has ten or more counts. The rearrangement links TRBV3-1 to TRBJ2-1, with TRBD2 matching 14 bases. The ends lost 3 bases at V and 7 bases at J; junction bases unmatched: 5. The length of the CDR3 is 16 residues. CDR1 and CDR2 (germline): LGHDT, YNNKEL (reference sequence). The CDR3 DNA reads as TGTGCCAGCAGCCACCGTGGACTAGCGGGAGGTAATGAGCAGTTCTTC. This codes for CASSHRGLAGGNEQFF.

The gene calls are TRBV30 and TRBJ2-6; 11 bases match TRBD1. Per the germline V gene, CDR1 is GTSNPN and CDR2 is SVGIG (reference sequence). The V gene end was trimmed by 3 bases and the J gene end by 0 bases; junction bases not matched to a gene: 4. CDR3 length equals 17 residues. The CDR3 region is CAWRRGTGGSGANVLTF. The CDR3 DNA reads TGTGCCTGGAGGAGAGGGACAGGGGGCTCTGGGGCCAACGTCCTGACTTTC.

This clonotype was seen repeatedly, ten times or more. CDR3 residues: CSVVRQGAQETQYF. CDR3 bases: TGCAGCGTTGTAAGACAGGGGGCCCAAGAGACCCAGTACTTC. The gene calls are TRBV29-1 and TRBJ2-5, with 10 bases fitting TRBD1. The V and J ends lost 4 bases and 1 base, in that order; junction bases with no gene match: 3. Germline V gene data show CDR1 as SQVTM and CDR2 as ANQGSEA. This CDR3 comprises 14 residues.

This clonotype was recorded at least ten times. The rearrangement uses TRBV20-1 and TRBJ2-1, with no clear D. Germline CDR1 DFQATT, CDR2 SNEGSKA (reference sequence). Trimming left V 3 bases short and J 7 bases short, with 7 bases between. The CDR3 length is 11 residues. This CDR3 reads CSASQENEQFF. CDR3 DNA sequence: TGCAGTGCTAGTCAGGAGAATGAGCAGTTCTTC.

This clonotype is judged medium-sized. The chain combines TRBV7-2 with TRBJ2-3; D is possibly TRBD1 (5 bases). Trimming pared 4 bases from V and 6 bases from J, leaving 11 bases between. The V gene's germline CDR1 is SGHTA and CDR2 FQGNSA. The CDR3 has 13 residues. The CDR3 region is CASSSQGSDTQYF. CDR3 in DNA: TGTGCCAGCAGCTCGCAGGGATCGGATACGCAGTATTTT.

This rearrangement joins TRBV3-1 to TRBJ2-5; D is uncertain. The CDR3 runs to 15 residues. V gave up 1 base and J gave up 5 bases, with 14 bases separating them. Germline V gene lookup returns CDR1 LGHDT and CDR2 YNNKEL (reference sequence). The CDR3 is CASSQGLGKVETQYF. CDR3 nucleotides: TGTGCCAGCAGCCAAGGGCTGGGGAAAGTGGAGACCCAGTACTTC.

This clonotype was recorded at least ten times. This chain links TRBV5-1 with TRBJ2-1; the match to TRBD2 covers 8 bases. Looked up from germline, CDR1 is SGHRS and CDR2 is YFSETQ. The ends lost 2 bases at V and 7 bases at J; junction bases unmatched: 8. This CDR3 is 15 amino acids long. The CDR3 here is CASSLTTGLGNEQFF. The CDR3 DNA reads TGCGCCAGCAGCTTAACCACGGGACTAGGGAATGAGCAGTTCTTC.

This clonotype appeared a few times. The J gene is TRBJ2-1, the V gene TRBV4-1, with 7 bases identical to TRBD2. This CDR3 has 17 residues. Germline V lookup: CDR1 MGHRA, CDR2 YSYEKL. After removal of 0 bases from V and 5 bases from J, the junction contained 10 bases not matched to a gene. This CDR3 is CASSQDLPGTTDNEQFF. The CDR3 DNA reads TGCGCCAGCAGCCAAGACCTTCCCGGGACTACCGACAATGAGCAGTTCTTC.

This clonotype came up many times. This rearrangement joins TRBV5-1 to TRBJ2-2, with TRBD2 matching over 9 bases. The CDR3 has 15 residues. V lost 2 bases to trimming and J lost 4 bases; unmatched junction nucleotides: 3. The germline gives CDR1 SGHRS, CDR2 YFSETQ. The chain's CDR3 is CASSFVSGSTGELFF. The CDR3 bases are TGCGCCAGCAGCTTTGTTAGCGGGAGCACCGGGGAGCTGTTTTTT.

In this sample, this clonotype turned up many times. The V and J genes are TRBV2 and TRBJ2-6, with D possibly being TRBD1 (5 bases). Trimming pared 8 bases from V and 1 base from J, leaving 12 bases between. The length of the CDR3 is 15 residues. CDR1 and CDR2 from the germline V gene are SNHLY and FYNNEI. The CDR3 nucleotides read TGTGCCAGCCGGGCAGGGTGGTCTGGGGCCAACGTCCTGACTTTC. It translates to CASRAGWSGANVLTF. The variable domain in full, with the rest retrieved from reference TRBV2 and TRBJ2-6, is EPEVTQTPSHQVTQMGQEVILRCVPISNHLYFYWYRQILGQKVEFLVSFYNNEISEKSEIFDDQFSVERPDGSNFTLKIRSTKLEDSAMYFCASRAGWSGANVLTFGAGSRLTVL.

At least ten counts were recorded for this clonotype. The chain joins TRBV6-5 to TRBJ2-7; D may be TRBD2 (6 bases). This CDR3 spans 16 amino acids. The germline V and J ends were trimmed by 0 bases and 0 bases, with 12 bases remaining between them. Germline lookup yields CDR1 MNHEY and CDR2 SVGAGI. The CDR3 DNA reads as TGTGCCAGCAGTTACTCCATCGCGGGGTACTCCTACGAGCAGTACTTC. Translation: CASSYSIAGYSYEQYF.

This clonotype has just a few counts. The chain joins TRBV10-3 to TRBJ2-7; D not certain. V was clipped by 0 bases and J by 2 bases, with 8 bases between them. The germline V gene has CDR1 ENHRY and CDR2 SYGVKD. The CDR3 spans 14 residues. The CDR3 is CAISESSGTYEQYF. CDR3 DNA sequence: TGTGCCATCAGTGAGTCGTCTGGCACCTACGAGCAGTACTTC.

This clonotype was detected ten times or more. This chain joins TRBV5-1 and TRBJ2-7; 9 positions agree with TRBD2. CDR3 length: 16 residues. Germline V CDR1 and CDR2: SGHRS, YFSETQ. J gave up 3 bases and V 4 bases, and 11 bases lay outside the gene matches. CDR3 DNA: TGCGCCAGCAGCCAGACGGGGGGTAGCGGGAGCTACGAGCAGTACTTC. It yields the protein CASSQTGGSGSYEQYF. The full variable domain, rest sourced from reference TRBV5-1 and TRBJ2-7, is KAGVTQTPRYLIKTRGQQVTLSCSPISGHRSVSWYQQTPGQGLQFLFEYFSETQRNKGNFPGRFSGRQFSNSRSEMNVSTLELGDSALYLCASSQTGGSGSYEQYFGPGTRLTVT.